The 11 T cell receptor beta chains in this list originate from one sample, sequenced in a study of T cell clones after liver transplantation. Only in-frame clones appear in the TCRdb table, and some are missing; sequencing was by immunoSEQ multiplex PCR. The sample has approximately 25,000 clones, around three quarters seen once. Material: CD4+ T cells from blood, obtained before liver transplant. Receptor source: a human donor who received a liver transplant.

V and J are TRBV19 and TRBJ2-6, with D unclear. The ends were cut back, 8 bases at V and 2 bases at J, with 13 bases in the middle. The CDR3 has 15 amino acids. Germline-derived CDR1 and CDR2 are LNHDA and SQIVND (reference sequence). DNA for the CDR3: TGTGCCAGTCGAGCAAATTTCGCTGGGGCCAACGTCCTGACTTTC. It codes for CASRANFAGANVLTF.

V and J are TRBV6-5 and TRBJ2-1, with 9 positions matching TRBD1. The junction had 5 bases not matched to a gene; V was cut back by 5 bases and J by 6 bases. Germline-derived CDR1 and CDR2 are MNHEY and SVGAGI. The CDR3 has 14 residues. DNA for the CDR3: TGTGCCAGCAGTCCACGGGACAGGGTCAATGAGCAGTTCTTC. Its protein is CASSPRDRVNEQFF.

The rearrangement uses TRBV6-1 and TRBJ1-5, with D unresolved. The germline V gene encodes CDR1 MNHNS and CDR2 SASEGT. The V end lost 6 bases, the J end lost 7 bases, and 13 bases lay between the germline ends. This CDR3 has 13 amino acids. CDR3 coding DNA: TGTGCCAGCAGCGAATATCGTGGGCAGCCCCAGCATTTT. As protein: CASSEYRGQPQHF.

J is TRBJ2-5 and V is TRBV2, with TRBD2 identical over 7 bases. Germline CDR1 reads SNHLY; CDR2 reads FYNNEI. This CDR3 has 13 amino acids. V trimming: 7 bases; J trimming: 5 bases; junction bases outside the gene matches: 7. The CDR3 region is CASIIERGETQYF. For the CDR3, the DNA is TGTGCCAGCATCATTGAGCGGGGTGAGACCCAGTACTTC.

The chain links TRBV6-1 to TRBJ2-7; D remains unclear. The germline V and J ends were trimmed by 5 bases and 6 bases, with 8 bases remaining between them. The CDR3 sequence is 11 residues long. CDR1 is MNHNS and CDR2 is SASEGT in the germline V gene. The CDR3 sequence: CASSSEIEQYV. CDR3 nucleotide sequence: TGTGCCAGCAGTTCCGAGATCGAGCAGTACGTC.

The rearrangement uses TRBV18 and TRBJ2-2; 9 nucleotides line up with TRBD2. This CDR3 has 16 residues. Germline CDR1 KGHSH, CDR2 LQKENI. V was pared by 4 bases and J by 0 bases, with 3 bases of the junction left unmatched. The CDR3 region is CASSRTSDSNTGELFF. CDR3 DNA sequence: TGTGCCAGCTCACGGACTAGCGATTCGAACACCGGGGAGCTGTTTTTT. Variable domain in full (rest from reference TRBV18 and TRBJ2-2): NAGVMQNPRHLVRRRGQEARLRCSPMKGHSHVYWYRQLPEEGLKFMVYLQKENIIDESGMPKERFSAEFPKEGPSILRIQQVVRGDSAAYFCASSRTSDSNTGELFFGEGSRLTVL.

The V call is TRBV12-5, the J call TRBJ2-7; D not resolved. CDR3 length: 13 residues. Germline V gene sequence: CDR1 LGHNT, CDR2 FRNRAP. V shed 5 bases and J shed 0 bases, with 8 bases lying between them. The CDR3 region has the DNA TGTGCTAGTGGTCCGCGTCTCTCCTACGAGCAGTACGTC. Its protein product is CASGPRLSYEQYV.

This clone was seen just once. The chain has TRBV18 and TRBJ2-5, with unresolved D. The CDR3 runs to 11 residues. CDR1 is KGHSH and CDR2 is LQKENI in the germline V gene. The germline V and J ends were trimmed by 2 bases and 4 bases, with 2 bases remaining between them. The CDR3 coding sequence is TGTGCCAGCTCACCAACAGAGACCCAGTACTTC. Protein product: CASSPTETQYF.

As DNA, the CDR3 is TGTGCCAGCAGCACCCCTGGTGGGTTTTGGGGCTACACCTTC. Its translation is CASSTPGGFWGYTF. The chain recombines TRBV7-3 with TRBJ1-2; no clear D. The CDR3 spans 14 residues. V lost 5 bases and J 8 bases, leaving 18 bases between the germline ends. Germline V lookup: CDR1 SGHTA, CDR2 FQGTGA.

The chain couples TRBV11-3 to TRBJ2-1, with 9 bases that match TRBD2. V dropped 5 bases and J dropped 3; count of bases not matched to a gene: 2. The CDR3 has 14 residues. Germline CDR1 SGHNT, CDR2 YENEEA. This CDR3 reads CASSELAGYNEQFF. The CDR3 bases are TGTGCCAGCAGCGAACTAGCGGGCTACAATGAGCAGTTCTTC.

The chain couples TRBV28 to TRBJ1-3; D is ambiguous. The CDR3 is 15 residues long. CDR1 and CDR2 (germline): MDHEN, SYDVKM. Trimming took off 5 bases at V and 0 bases at J, with 11 bases between the two ends. The CDR3 loop reads CASSPAGNSGNTIYF. The CDR3 DNA follows: TGTGCCAGCAGTCCAGCGGGGAACTCTGGAAACACCATATATTTT.